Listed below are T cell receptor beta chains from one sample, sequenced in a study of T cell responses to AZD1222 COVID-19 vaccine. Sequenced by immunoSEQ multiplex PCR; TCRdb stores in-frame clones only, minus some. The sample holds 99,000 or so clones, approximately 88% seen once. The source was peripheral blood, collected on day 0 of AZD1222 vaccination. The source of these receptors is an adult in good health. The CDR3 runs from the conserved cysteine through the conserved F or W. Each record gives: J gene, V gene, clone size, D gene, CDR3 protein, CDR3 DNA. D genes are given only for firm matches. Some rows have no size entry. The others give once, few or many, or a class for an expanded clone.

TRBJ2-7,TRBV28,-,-,CASSFFRLTGLLLYEQYF,TGTGCCAGCAGTTTTTTCCGGTTAACAGGGTTGCTCCTCTACGAGCAGTACTTC
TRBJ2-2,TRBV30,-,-,CAWSVGRRRRFF,TGTGCCTGGAGTGTAGGGCGCAGACGGCGGTTTTTT
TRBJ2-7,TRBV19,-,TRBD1,CASSDRGYEQYF,TGTGCCAGTTCGGACAGGGGCTACGAGCAGTACTTC
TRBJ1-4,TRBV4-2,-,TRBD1,CASSLGTALSTNEKLFF,TGTGCCAGCAGCCTTGGGACAGCCTTATCAACTAATGAAAAACTGTTTTTT
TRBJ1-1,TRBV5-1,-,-,CASSLFRGNTEAFF,TGCGCCAGCAGCTTATTTAGAGGAAACACTGAAGCTTTCTTT
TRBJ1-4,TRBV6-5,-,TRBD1,CASRFTGGNEKLFF,TGTGCCAGCAGATTTACAGGGGGTAATGAAAAACTGTTTTTT
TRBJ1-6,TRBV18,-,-,CASSPEVGYNSPLHF,TGTGCCAGCTCACCAGAGGTGGGCTATAATTCACCCCTCCACTTT
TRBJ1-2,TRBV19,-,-,CASLLGVGGYTF,TGTGCCAGTCTACTAGGTGTCGGCGGCTACACCTTC
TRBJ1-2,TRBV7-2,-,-,CASSFVRHSGYTF,TGTGCCAGCAGCTTTGTGAGACACTCTGGCTACACCTTC
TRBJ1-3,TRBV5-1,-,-,CASSSEGAGNTIYF,TGCGCCAGCAGCTCCGAGGGGGCTGGAAACACCATATATTTT
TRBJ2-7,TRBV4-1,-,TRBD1,CASSQDSFEQGAAYEQYF,TGCGCCAGCAGCCAAGATTCGTTCGAACAGGGGGCGGCCTACGAGCAGTACTTC
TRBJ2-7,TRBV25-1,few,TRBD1,CASSEARTGKTYYEQYF,TGTGCCAGCAGTGAAGCCAGGACAGGGAAGACCTACTACGAGCAGTACTTC
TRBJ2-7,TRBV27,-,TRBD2,CASRERISSGSYEQYF,TGTGCCAGCAGGGAGAGAATTAGTAGCGGGAGTTACGAGCAGTACTTC
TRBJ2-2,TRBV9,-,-,CASSVGSTGTRGGELFF,TGTGCCAGCAGCGTAGGGAGCACCGGGACGAGGGGCGGGGAGCTGTTTTTT
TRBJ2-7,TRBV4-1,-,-,CASSQGRIMLAFDEQYF,TGCGCCAGCAGCCAAGGGAGAATCATGCTAGCTTTCGACGAGCAGTACTTC
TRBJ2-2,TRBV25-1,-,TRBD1,CASSEYPGQDTGELFF,TGTGCCAGCAGTGAATACCCGGGACAGGACACCGGGGAGCTGTTTTTT
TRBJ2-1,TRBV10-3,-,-,CAIMEGLSYNEQFF,TGTGCCATCATGGAGGGCCTGTCCTACAATGAGCAGTTCTTC
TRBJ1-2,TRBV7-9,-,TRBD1,CASIRDRINYGYTF,TGTGCCAGCATCCGGGACAGGATTAACTATGGCTACACCTTC
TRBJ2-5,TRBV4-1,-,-,CASSQEGGGGGRRETQYF,TGCGCCAGCAGCCAAGAAGGGGGCGGGGGAGGTCGGCGAGAGACCCAGTACTTC
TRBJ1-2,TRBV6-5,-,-,CASSYLQGRGGYTF,TGTGCCAGCAGTTACCTACAGGGCCGGGGTGGCTACACCTTC
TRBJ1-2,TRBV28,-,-,CASSLSNFFYGYTF,TGTGCCAGCAGTCTATCCAACTTTTTCTATGGCTACACCTTC
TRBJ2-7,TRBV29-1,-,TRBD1,CSVRDRATHYF,TGCAGCGTAAGGGACAGGGCAACCCACTACTTC
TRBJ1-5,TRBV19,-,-,CASSRGARQPQHF,TGTGCCAGTAGTAGAGGGGCACGACAGCCCCAGCATTTT
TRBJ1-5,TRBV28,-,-,CASSLIGGQPQHF,TGTGCCAGCAGTTTAATTGGTGGACAGCCCCAGCATTTT
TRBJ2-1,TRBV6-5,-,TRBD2,CASRLAGGRYNEQFF,TGTGCCAGCAGATTAGCGGGGGGTCGATACAATGAGCAGTTCTTC
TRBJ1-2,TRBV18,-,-,CASSPTANYGYTF,TGTGCCAGCTCACCAACAGCTAACTATGGCTACACCTTC
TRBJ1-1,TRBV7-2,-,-,CASSLLRANTEAFF,TGTGCCAGCAGCTTACTCAGGGCGAACACTGAAGCTTTCTTT
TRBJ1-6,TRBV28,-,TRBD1,CASIRQGFNSPLHF,TGTGCCAGCATCAGACAGGGGTTTAATTCACCCCTCCACTTT
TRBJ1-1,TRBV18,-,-,CASSPPLSVIEAFF,TGTGCCAGCTCACCACCGTTGTCGGTGATTGAAGCTTTCTTT
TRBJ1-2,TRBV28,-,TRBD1,CASSSYSGTGYGYTF,TGTGCCAGCAGTTCATACTCCGGGACAGGGTATGGCTACACCTTC
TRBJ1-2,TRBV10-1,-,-,CASSDPSRDLLSHTF,TGCGCCAGCAGTGACCCCTCCCGGGACCTCTTAAGTCACACCTTC
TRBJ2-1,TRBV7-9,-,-,CASSLVRTQRNEQFF,TGTGCCAGCAGCTTAGTACGGACACAACGCAATGAGCAGTTCTTC
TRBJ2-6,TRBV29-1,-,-,CSAGESGANVLTF,TGCAGCGCCGGGGAATCTGGGGCCAACGTCCTGACTTTC
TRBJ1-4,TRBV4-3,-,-,CASSPRGAGAANEKLFF,TGCGCCAGCAGCCCCCGGGGAGCGGGGGCCGCTAATGAAAAACTGTTTTTT
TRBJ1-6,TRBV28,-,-,CASSQPPRSPLHF,TGTGCCAGCAGCCAACCCCCCCGGTCACCCCTCCACTTT
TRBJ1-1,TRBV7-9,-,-,CASSITGYTEAFF,TGTGCCAGCAGCATAACAGGGTACACTGAAGCTTTCTTT
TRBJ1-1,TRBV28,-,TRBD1,CASSTSSRTGSTEAFF,TGTGCCAGCAGTACCAGCTCCCGGACAGGGTCCACTGAAGCTTTCTTT
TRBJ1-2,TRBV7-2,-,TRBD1,CASSLGTGLNYGYTF,TGTGCCAGCAGCTTAGGGACAGGGCTAAACTATGGCTACACCTTC
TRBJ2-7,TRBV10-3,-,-,CAISESRISRSLYEQYF,TGTGCCATCAGTGAGTCGAGGATTAGCAGATCGCTCTACGAGCAGTACTTC
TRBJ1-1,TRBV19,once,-,CASRPQGLRGNTEAFF,TGTGCCAGTAGACCACAGGGCCTTCGAGGGAACACTGAAGCTTTCTTT
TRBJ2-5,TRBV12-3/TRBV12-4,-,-,CASSGETQYF,TGTGCCAGCAGTGGGGAGACCCAGTACTTC
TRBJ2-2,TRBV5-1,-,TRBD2,CASSKGLAGNTGELFF,TGCGCCAGCAGCAAAGGACTAGCGGGTAACACCGGGGAGCTGTTTTTT